What follows are 4 T cell receptor beta chains derived from one specimen sequenced in a study of Ad26.COV2.S vaccination and SARS-CoV-2 variants. Method: immunoSEQ multiplex PCR; TCRdb's copy keeps in-frame clones and lacks some. This table has some 290,000 clones, 85% to 90% appearing once. As for treatment: 15 to 20 received Ad26.COV2.S at low or high dose, single or two shots; five or six received placebo; per-sample allocation not given. The samples were gathered on day 63 after the first injection of vaccine or placebo. The source material was peripheral blood, sampled in a trial of Ad26.COV2.S vaccine versus placebo. The receptors originated from a person aged 18 to 59 who received the Ad26.COV2.S COVID-19 vaccine or a placebo.

The chain recombines TRBV6-5 with TRBJ1-5; D is unresolved. V shed 2 bases and J shed 3 bases, with 8 bases lying between them. The CDR3 extends over 14 amino acids. Germline V gene sequence: CDR1 MNHEY, CDR2 SVGAGI. DNA for the CDR3: TGTGCCAGCAGTTACGGGCTGGACAATCAGCCCCAGCATTTT. It translates to CASSYGLDNQPQHF.

V usage is TRBV6-5 and J usage is TRBJ1-1, with D unclear. Germline V gene sequence: CDR1 MNHEY, CDR2 SVGAGI. V lost 0 bases, J lost 0 bases, and 8 bases lay in between. The CDR3 consists of 15 residues. In DNA form, the CDR3 reads TGTGCCAGCAGTTACTCTGGGCAGCTGAACACTGAAGCTTTCTTT. This sequence encodes CASSYSGQLNTEAFF.

The CDR3 region is CAVNSGGGGETQYF. The CDR3 DNA follows: TGTGCCGTAAATAGCGGGGGCGGAGGAGAGACCCAGTACTTC. The chain links TRBV30 to TRBJ2-5; 9 bases line up with TRBD2. From germline, CDR1 is GTSNPN and CDR2 SVGIG (reference sequence). Losses at the gene ends were 8 bases for V and 4 bases for J; bases not matched to a gene: 11. This CDR3 contains 14 residues.

This chain links TRBV7-9 with TRBJ1-1; D uncertain. From germline, CDR1 is SEHNR and CDR2 FQNEAQ (reference sequence). The CDR3 sequence is 16 residues long. Trimming took off 1 base at V and 0 bases at J, with 12 bases between the two ends. The CDR3 sequence: CASSLGDGRLNTEAFF. In nucleotides, the CDR3 is TGTGCCAGCAGCTTAGGCGACGGCCGCCTGAACACTGAAGCTTTCTTT.